The 14 T cell receptor beta chains reported below all come from one sample, sequenced in a study of human T cells and chemical hapten exposure. In TCRdb, the RACE reads were re-called with MiXCR into one record per CDR3 protein. The sample holds over 55,000 distinct CDR3 sequences, roughly 10% seen once. Time point described: patch test 3, about 24 weeks after DPC sensitization. Treatment denoted: therapeutic diphenylcyclopropenone sensitization with weekly scalp DPC. The sample consisted of whole blood, taken in connection with sensitization to the hapten diphenylcyclopropenone (DPC). The receptors here all came from a woman aged 45-59 years with alopecia areata. Some clones in this sample may be carry-over from other donors' samples.

This clonotype was seen many times. The chain joins TRBV18 to TRBJ2-1; D not certain. Germline V lookup: CDR1 KGHSH, CDR2 LQKENI. CDR3 length: 13 amino acids. Trimming removed 3 bases from V and 6 bases from J, with 9 bases in between. CDR3 sequence reads: CASSPPGVNEQFF. The CDR3 DNA follows: TGTGCCAGCTCACCCCCAGGAGTCAATGAGCAGTTCTTC.

The genes are TRBV28 and TRBJ2-7, with D perhaps TRBD1 (5 bases). The V and J ends lost 6 bases and 3 bases respectively, with 12 bases between them. CDR1 and CDR2 (germline): MDHEN, SYDVKM. This CDR3 contains 13 residues. CDR3 in DNA: TGTGCCAGCAGGCAGGACACGAGCTACGAGCAGTACTTC. Translated: CASRQDTSYEQYF. The complete variable domain, with remaining parts taken from reference TRBV28 and TRBJ2-7, reads DVKVTQSSRYLVKRTGEKVFLECVQDMDHENMFWYRQDPGLGLRLIYFSYDVKMKEKGDIPEGYSVSREKKERFSLILESASTNQTSMYLCASRQDTSYEQYFGPGTRLTVT.

This clonotype came up once. The chain employs TRBV9 and TRBJ1-6, with D possibly matching TRBD1 (5 bases). Germline assignment: CDR1 SGDLS and CDR2 YYNGEE. This CDR3 comprises 13 residues. V lost 3 bases and J 6 bases, leaving 7 bases between the germline ends. CDR3: CASSGQPNSPLHF. The CDR3 DNA is TGTGCCAGCAGCGGACAGCCTAATTCACCCCTCCACTTT.

This clonotype was seen more than once but under ten times. The J gene is TRBJ2-7, the V gene TRBV3-1; TRBD2 agrees at 8 bases. The germline V gene has CDR1 LGHDT and CDR2 YNNKEL (reference sequence). Trimming removed 4 bases from V and 0 bases from J; junction bases left unmatched: 8. The CDR3 totals 16 residues. The CDR3 sequence is CASSPDKRGSSYEQYF. In nucleotides, the CDR3 is TGTGCCAGCAGCCCGGACAAGCGGGGGAGCTCCTACGAGCAGTACTTC.

This clonotype was seen more than once but under ten times. This chain uses TRBV19 with TRBJ2-1; tentatively, D is TRBD2 (5 bases). Germline V gene sequence: CDR1 LNHDA, CDR2 SQIVND (reference sequence). The CDR3 loop spans 15 amino acids. Trimming removed 4 bases at V and 2 bases at J, with 12 bases between. For the CDR3, the DNA is TGTGCCAGTAGTAAAGGACTCCTCCCCTACAATGAGCAGTTCTTC. This codes for CASSKGLLPYNEQFF.

This sequence joins TRBV7-8 and TRBJ1-4; the D gene is possibly TRBD1 (6 bases). This CDR3 is built from 14 residues. V was cut by 5 bases and J by 7 bases, with 14 bases left in between. Germline-derived CDR1 and CDR2 are SGHVS and FQNEAQ. As DNA, the CDR3 is TGTGCCAGCAGCGTAATGGGGGCGGGTGAAAAACTGTTTTTT. Protein sequence: CASSVMGAGEKLFF.

This clonotype was seen repeatedly, ten times or more. At one of its ends the junction is not consistent with the germline gene, which may arise from a read error. The chain links TRBV7-7 to TRBJ2-3, with 7 bases aligning to TRBD1. CDR1 and CDR2 (germline): SSHAT, FNYEAQ (reference sequence). The CDR3 contains 14 residues. The CDR3, as DNA: TGTGCTAGCAGCTTTGGGCAGGGGGCAGATACGCAGTATTTT. Its protein product is CASSFGQGADTQYF.

This clonotype came up many times. The genes are TRBV5-4 and TRBJ2-7; 9 nucleotides agree with TRBD1. The CDR3 is 16 residues long. Germline V lookup: CDR1 SGHNT, CDR2 YYREEE (reference sequence). V was clipped by 1 base and J by 2 bases; unmatched bases: 7. The CDR3 sequence is CASSLTGTGIAYEQYF. CDR3 DNA: TGTGCCAGCAGCTTGACCGGGACAGGGATCGCCTACGAGCAGTACTTC. Complete variable domain (other parts from reference TRBV5-4 and TRBJ2-7): ETGVTQSPTHLIKTRGQQVTLRCSSQSGHNTVSWYQQALGQGPQFIFQYYREEENGRGNFPPRFSGLQFPNYSSELNVNALELDDSALYLCASSLTGTGIAYEQYFGPGTRLTVT.

This clonotype has at least ten counts. CDR3 DNA sequence: TGTGCCAGCAGCCCCGGACAGAGACAAGAGACCCAGTACTTC. Its translation is CASSPGQRQETQYF. The V and J genes are TRBV7-2 and TRBJ2-5; D is possibly TRBD1 (6 bases). Trimming cost V 5 bases and J 2 bases, with 12 bases left between them. The germline V gene encodes CDR1 SGHTA and CDR2 FQGNSA. The CDR3 is 14 residues long.

This clonotype was picked up a small number of times. The J gene is TRBJ2-3, the V gene TRBV28, with D perhaps given as TRBD1 or TRBD2 (6 bases each). The CDR3 is 15 amino acids. From germline, CDR1 is MDHEN and CDR2 SYDVKM. V dropped 5 bases and J dropped 2 bases, with 14 bases sitting between them. CDR3 amino acids: CASSGGTLPTDTQYF. The CDR3 DNA follows: TGTGCCAGCAGTGGAGGGACATTACCCACAGATACGCAGTATTTT.

This clonotype occurred many times. The chain links TRBV28 to TRBJ2-7; D call uncertain. This CDR3 has 13 amino acids. Trimming removed 0 bases from V and 4 bases from J, with 7 bases in between. Per the germline V gene, CDR1 is MDHEN and CDR2 is SYDVKM. In DNA form, the CDR3 reads TGTGCCAGCAGTTTATGGGACCAGTACGAGCAGTACTTC. Translated, it gives CASSLWDQYEQYF.

This clonotype was detected many times. Here the CDR3 DNA reads TGTGCCAGCAGCTTAGCGGGGATTCCCAACACTGAAGCTTTCTTT. The encoded protein is CASSLAGIPNTEAFF. The chain uses TRBV5-4 and TRBJ1-1; the D is unclear. Germline CDR1 SGHNT, CDR2 YYREEE (reference sequence). CDR3 length: 15 amino acids. The ends were cut back, 2 bases at V and 2 bases at J, with 13 bases in the middle.

The chain combines TRBV18 with TRBJ1-1; TRBD1 aligns across 7 bases. This CDR3 spans 14 amino acids. The germline V gene has CDR1 KGHSH and CDR2 LQKENI. V shed 5 bases, J shed 9 bases, and the junction held 12 bases outside the gene matches. Here the CDR3 reads CASSSESRGHQAFF. Here the CDR3 DNA reads TGTGCCAGCTCATCCGAATCGAGGGGGCATCAAGCTTTCTTT.

The chain links TRBV5-8 to TRBJ1-1; the match to TRBD1 covers 10 bases. Per the germline V gene, CDR1 is SGHTS and CDR2 is YDEGEE. Trimming removed 2 bases from V and 4 bases from J; junction bases left unmatched: 5. The length of the CDR3 is 15 residues. Written as DNA, the CDR3 is TGTGCCAGCAGCTTTTTGACAGGGGGCGGCACTGAAGCTTTCTTT. It codes for CASSFLTGGGTEAFF. Full variable domain (outside the CDR3, taken from reference TRBV5-8 and TRBJ1-1): EAGVTQSPTHLIKTRGQQATLRCSPISGHTSVYWYQQALGLGLQFLLWYDEGEERNRGNFPPRFSGRQFPNYSSELNVNALELEDSALYLCASSFLTGGGTEAFFGQGTRLTVV.